The 5 T cell receptor beta chains below all came from one sample that was sequenced in a study of cytomegalovirus exposure and HLA in healthy donors. The repertoire was sequenced with immunoSEQ multiplex PCR; TCRdb's copy has only in-frame clones and lacks some. The data show some 160,000 clones, around 90% seen once. Material for sequencing was PBMCs. All receptors derive from a young man in good health and CMV-seronegative.

This chain uses TRBV2 with TRBJ2-7; 10 positions agree with TRBD2. The CDR3 extends over 16 amino acids. Germline values: CDR1 SNHLY, CDR2 FYNNEI. Written as DNA, the CDR3 is TGTGCCAGCATTGAAGGGAGCGGGGGGGCCTCCTACGAGCAGTACGTC. It yields the protein CASIEGSGGASYEQYV.

V is TRBV28 and J is TRBJ2-7; 7 nucleotides agree with TRBD2. Germline V lookup: CDR1 MDHEN, CDR2 SYDVKM. V was pared by 4 bases and J by 4 bases, with 13 bases of the junction left unmatched. The CDR3 spans 16 residues. CDR3 in amino acids: CASSSTSSGKGYEQYF. CDR3 DNA sequence: TGTGCCAGCAGTTCCACTTCTAGCGGAAAGGGGTACGAGCAGTACTTC.

This chain uses TRBV5-1 with TRBJ2-7; possible D gene TRBD2, 6 bases. The CDR3 is 15 residues long. CDR1 is SGHRS, CDR2 YFSETQ, per germline. The V end lost 3 bases, the J end lost 3 bases, and 16 bases lay between the germline ends. This CDR3 reads CASSSGPGGHYEQYV. CDR3 bases: TGCGCCAGCAGCTCGGGTCCAGGAGGGCACTACGAGCAGTACGTC.

The genes are TRBV5-1 and TRBJ2-3; perhaps TRBD1 as D (6 bases). Looked up from germline, CDR1 is SGHRS and CDR2 is YFSETQ. With 2 bases removed from V and 0 bases from J, the gap between germline ends came to 19 bases. CDR3 length equals 18 residues. CDR3 sequence reads: CASSLKDRTKSSTDTQYF. CDR3 in DNA: TGCGCCAGCAGCTTAAAAGACAGGACAAAATCTAGCACAGATACGCAGTATTTT.

This chain uses TRBV27 with TRBJ1-6; D is possibly TRBD1 (6 bases). Germline V gene sequence: CDR1 MNHEY, CDR2 SMNVEV (reference sequence). This CDR3 has 16 residues. Trimming took off 5 bases at V and 2 bases at J, with 13 bases between the two ends. The CDR3 sequence is CASSGGGSTYNSPLHF. CDR3 in DNA: TGTGCCAGCAGTGGGGGGGGCAGTACCTATAATTCACCCCTCCACTTT.